These T cell receptor beta chains were read from a single sample in a study of blood T cell repertoires in COVID-19. TCRdb keeps only in-frame clones here, not all; method: immunoSEQ multiplex PCR. The sample consists of fewer than 110,000 clones, about 80% of them appearing once. Sequenced sample: peripheral blood. These receptor sequences come from an older man with acute or convalescent COVID-19. Both conserved end residues are part of each CDR3. The D gene is left open where the match is weak. Clone size is given for some rows only: seen once, a few or many times, or a class if the clone is expanded.

TRBJ1-2 TRBV6-6 - - TGTGCCAGCAGTCCAAGCCAGGGGCTGACCTTTAATTTTTATGGCTACACCTTC CASSPSQGLTFNFYGYTF
TRBJ1-4 TRBV9 once TRBD1 TGTGCCAGCAGCGCCCAGGGGGCTGGTGAAAAACTGTTTTTT CASSAQGAGEKLFF
TRBJ1-2 TRBV7-6 - - TGTGCCAGCAGCTTTAGGGACACCGCAAACACCTTC CASSFRDTANTF
TRBJ2-3 TRBV24-1 many TRBD2 TGTGCCACCAGTGAACCTAGCGGGAGCACAGATACGCAGTATTTT CATSEPSGSTDTQYF
TRBJ1-1 TRBV19 - - TGTGCCAGTAGGATGGAGTTTGAAGCTTTCTTT CASRMEFEAFF
TRBJ2-5 TRBV13 - - TGTGCCAGCAGCTTAGACGCCAGGGGCGGGGAGACCCAGTACTTC CASSLDARGGETQYF
TRBJ2-1 TRBV10-3 - TRBD2 TGTGCCATCAGTGAGCTAGCGGGGGCAGGGGATGAGCAGTTCTTC CAISELAGAGDEQFF
TRBJ2-1 TRBV6-1 - TRBD2 TGTGCCAGCAGTGAAGTGGCGGGGGGGCTAAATGAGCAGTTCTTC CASSEVAGGLNEQFF
TRBJ2-1 TRBV2 - TRBD2 TGTGCCAGCAGTGAAGCCGGGGGGGCCAGGTTCCATGAGCAGTTCTTC CASSEAGGARFHEQFF
TRBJ2-7 TRBV6-5 - TRBD1 TGTGCCAGCAGTTACTCCAGGACAGGGGGTTTGGGCGAGCAGTACTTC CASSYSRTGGLGEQYF
TRBJ1-5 TRBV3-1/TRBV3-2 few - TGTGCCAGCAGCCAATTGGGGGCCGGGCAGCCCCAGCATTTT CASSQLGAGQPQHF